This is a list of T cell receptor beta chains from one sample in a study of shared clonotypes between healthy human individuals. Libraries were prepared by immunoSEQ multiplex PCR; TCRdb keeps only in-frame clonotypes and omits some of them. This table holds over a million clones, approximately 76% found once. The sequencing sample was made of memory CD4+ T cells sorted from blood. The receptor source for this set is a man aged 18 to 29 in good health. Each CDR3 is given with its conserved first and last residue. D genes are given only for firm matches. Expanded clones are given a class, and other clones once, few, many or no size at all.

CDR3: CASSFASGRGEQYF
DNA: TGTGCCAGCAGCTTTGCTAGCGGGAGAGGTGAGCAGTACTTC
V: TRBV7-8
J: TRBJ2-7
D: TRBD2
size: NA

CDR3: CASSYVETGNCCQPQHF
DNA: TGTGCCAGCAGTTATGTCGAGACAGGGAATTGCTGTCAGCCCCAGCATTTT
V: TRBV6-9
J: TRBJ1-5
D: TRBD1
size: NA

CDR3: CAWRARRNTGELFF
DNA: TGTGCCTGGAGGGCCCGAAGGAACACCGGGGAGCTGTTTTTT
V: TRBV30
J: TRBJ2-2
D: NA
size: NA

CDR3: CASSYSERPYTF
DNA: TGTGCCAGCAGTTACTCGGAGAGGCCCTACACCTTC
V: TRBV6-6
J: TRBJ1-2
D: NA
size: NA

CDR3: CAIRGTGRSYGYTF
DNA: TGTGCCATCAGGGGGACAGGTAGATCCTATGGCTACACCTTC
V: TRBV10-3
J: TRBJ1-2
D: TRBD1
size: NA

CDR3: CASSVGGQGSLSSGNTIYF
DNA: TGTGCCAGCAGCGTAGGGGGACAGGGGTCCTTATCCTCTGGAAACACCATATATTTT
V: TRBV9
J: TRBJ1-3
D: TRBD1
size: NA

CDR3: CASLGAGRTFF
DNA: TGTGCCAGCCTTGGGGCAGGCCGGACGTTCTTC
V: TRBV25-1
J: TRBJ2-1
D: NA
size: NA

CDR3: CASSLDTAGITEAFF
DNA: TGCGCCAGCAGCTTGGATACGGCAGGGATCACTGAAGCTTTCTTT
V: TRBV5-1
J: TRBJ1-1
D: NA
size: NA

CDR3: CASSLVGGTYEQYF
DNA: TGTGCCAGCAGCTTGGTGGGGGGGACGTACGAGCAGTACTTC
V: TRBV5-4
J: TRBJ2-7
D: TRBD2
size: NA

CDR3: CASSGLLAGGGTQYF
DNA: TGTGCCAGCAGCGGACTACTAGCGGGAGGCGGGACCCAGTACTTC
V: TRBV7-8
J: TRBJ2-5
D: TRBD2
size: NA

CDR3: CASGHTGTTNSPLHF
DNA: TGTGCCAGCGGACATACAGGGACGACGAATTCACCCCTCCACTTT
V: TRBV5-6
J: TRBJ1-6
D: NA
size: NA

CDR3: CAWSVRRSAGNEQFF
DNA: TGTGCCTGGAGTGTACGACGGAGCGCGGGCAATGAGCAGTTCTTC
V: TRBV30
J: TRBJ2-1
D: NA
size: NA

CDR3: CASRETGSSHQPQHF
DNA: TGTGCCAGCAGGGAGACAGGGAGTAGCCATCAGCCCCAGCATTTT
V: TRBV2
J: TRBJ1-5
D: TRBD1
size: NA

CDR3: CASSQGATGGAGQPQHF
DNA: TGTGCCAGCAGCCAAGGGGCGACAGGGGGCGCCGGGCAGCCCCAGCATTTT
V: TRBV4-2
J: TRBJ1-5
D: TRBD1
size: few

CDR3: CASSYSSSSYNSPLHF
DNA: TGTGCCAGCAGTTACTCTTCAAGCTCCTATAATTCACCCCTCCACTTT
V: TRBV6-5
J: TRBJ1-6
D: NA
size: NA

CDR3: CASSRGGLIGDEQFF
DNA: TGTGCCAGCAGCCGCGGGGGGCTAATAGGTGATGAGCAGTTCTTC
V: TRBV5-8
J: TRBJ2-1
D: TRBD2
size: few

CDR3: CASSAGGTKNIQYF
DNA: TGCGCCAGCTCAGCGGGAGGGACCAAAAACATTCAGTACTTC
V: TRBV5-1
J: TRBJ2-4
D: TRBD2
size: NA

CDR3: CASSAVGDTQYF
DNA: TGTGCCAGTAGTGCAGTAGGGGATACGCAGTATTTT
V: TRBV19
J: TRBJ2-3
D: NA
size: NA

CDR3: CASSWGPSSYEQYF
DNA: TGTGCCAGCAGCTGGGGCCCCAGCTCCTACGAGCAGTACTTC
V: TRBV11-2
J: TRBJ2-7
D: NA
size: NA

CDR3: CAISEGRAGYTF
DNA: TGTGCCATCAGTGAGGGCAGGGCTGGCTACACCTTC
V: TRBV10-3
J: TRBJ1-2
D: NA
size: NA

CDR3: CASRGEGDTQYF
DNA: TGTGCCAGCAGAGGGGAGGGAGATACGCAGTATTTT
V: TRBV5-4
J: TRBJ2-3
D: TRBD2
size: NA

CDR3: CASSLEQRMAGGNTQYF
DNA: TGTGCCAGCAGCTTAGAACAGCGGATGGCGGGAGGGAATACGCAGTATTTT
V: TRBV7-2
J: TRBJ2-3
D: TRBD2
size: NA

CDR3: CASFLAGVGNEQFF
DNA: TGTGCCAGCTTCCTAGCGGGAGTTGGGAATGAGCAGTTCTTC
V: TRBV7-9
J: TRBJ2-1
D: TRBD2
size: NA

CDR3: CASSLGGTRGPGELFF
DNA: TGTGCCAGCAGCTTAGGAGGGACGAGGGGCCCCGGGGAGCTGTTTTTT
V: TRBV7-2
J: TRBJ2-2
D: NA
size: NA